The 17 T cell receptor beta chains listed next were all sequenced from one sample in a study of monozygotic twins with inflammatory bowel disease. Using the 5' RACE reads, TCRdb records one entry per CDR3 protein without DNA. The specimen's table records some 400,000 distinct CDR3 sequences. The sample comprised blood. All receptors come from a human donor with ulcerative colitis or Crohn's disease, or a healthy co-twin of an affected twin (not recorded which).

This chain's CDR3 is CASSVLRGGTQYF. The rearrangement uses TRBV25-1 and TRBJ2-3; without DNA, the TCRdb call of TRBD2 cannot be checked. The CDR3 has 13 residues. Looked up from germline, CDR1 is MGHDK and CDR2 is SYGVNS.

J is TRBJ2-7 and V is TRBV11-2; the D gene TCRdb calls, TRBD1, cannot be checked with no DNA. This CDR3 is 18 amino acids long. Germline V gene sequence: CDR1 SGHAT, CDR2 FQNNGV. CDR3 sequence: CASSLHRLDRGSTYEQYF.

This chain joins TRBV3-1 and TRBJ1-1; absent DNA, TCRdb's TRBD1 call cannot be checked. The CDR3 is made up of 14 amino acids. Germline CDR1 and CDR2: LGHDT and YNNKEL (reference sequence). CDR3 in amino acids: CASSQAGGTNQAFF.

V and J are TRBV7-2 and TRBJ2-1; lacking DNA, the TRBD1 call made by TCRdb goes unchecked. Germline V lookup: CDR1 SGHTA, CDR2 FQGNSA. The CDR3 consists of 15 residues. The chain's CDR3 is CASSLWQGVYNEQFF.

This chain joins TRBV7-9 and TRBJ1-5; the TCRdb call, TRBD1, lacks DNA for checking. The CDR3 has 16 residues. The germline CDR1 and CDR2 sequences are SEHNR and FQNEAQ (reference sequence). This CDR3 reads CASSWGHADSNQPQHF. Complete variable domain (other parts from reference TRBV7-9 and TRBJ1-5): DTGVSQNPRHKITKRGQNVTFRCDPISEHNRLYWYRQTLGQGPEFLTYFQNEAQLEKSRLLSDRFSAERPKGSFSTLEIQRTEQGDSAMYLCASSWGHADSNQPQHFGDGTRLSIL.

The rearrangement uses TRBV28 and TRBJ2-3; the D call of TRBD1 rests on TCRdb alone, since no DNA is present to check it. The germline gives CDR1 MDHEN, CDR2 SYDVKM. The CDR3 has 17 residues. Here the CDR3 reads CASSSPAKAINTDTQYF.

V and J are TRBV3-1 and TRBJ1-1. Germline assignment: CDR1 LGHDT and CDR2 YNNKEL (reference sequence). The CDR3 has 14 residues. This CDR3 reads CASTAGGVNTEAFF.

The chain joins TRBV3-1 to TRBJ1-4; TCRdb's D call of TRBD1 is untestable without DNA. Germline V CDR1 and CDR2: LGHDT, YNNKEL (reference sequence). The CDR3 covers 16 residues. CDR3 residues: CASSQGRGRANEKLFF.

V gene TRBV12-3 or TRBV12-4 combines with J gene TRBJ1-2; TCRdb picks TRBD1, but there is no DNA to check that call. There are 13 residues in the CDR3. The CDR3 here is CASSPRDSAGYTF.

The rearrangement joins TRBV5-6 to TRBJ2-7; without DNA, the TCRdb call of TRBD1 cannot be checked. This CDR3 is 14 amino acids long. CDR1 and CDR2 from the germline V gene are SGHDT and YYEEEE. CDR3 residues: CASSLTGESNEQYF.

The V gene is TRBV7-3, the J gene TRBJ1-1. The CDR3 runs 13 residues. Germline V gene lookup returns CDR1 SGHTA and CDR2 FQGTGA. The CDR3 loop is CASSFTLSTEAFF.

This chain links TRBV30 with TRBJ2-7; no DNA is available, so the TRBD2 call from TCRdb remains unchecked. The germline CDR1 and CDR2 sequences are GTSNPN and SVGIG (reference sequence). This CDR3 has 13 amino acids. This CDR3 reads CAWSDRQGFEQYF.

The V call is TRBV29-1, the J call TRBJ1-2; the TRBD1 assignment by TCRdb is unverifiable without DNA. The CDR3 has 16 residues. Germline-derived CDR1 and CDR2 are SQVTM and ANQGSEA. The CDR3 protein is CSVATGADEVIGGYTF.

The rearrangement joins TRBV20-1 to TRBJ1-1. Germline CDR1 is DFQATT and CDR2 is SNEGSKA (reference sequence). This CDR3 has 11 residues. The CDR3 sequence: CRTMGNTEAFF.

This chain links TRBV25-1 with TRBJ2-7; the D call of TRBD1 rests on TCRdb alone, since no DNA is present to check it. The CDR3 sequence is 14 residues long. Germline CDR1 and CDR2: MGHDK and SYGVNS. The CDR3: CASSAGARSYEQYF.

The chain links TRBV20-1 to TRBJ2-3; TCRdb picks TRBD2, but there is no DNA to check that call. Germline CDR1 is DFQATT and CDR2 is SNEGSKA (reference sequence). The length of the CDR3 is 15 residues. CDR3 residues: CSAPPVGGVTDTQYF.

The CDR3 loop reads CASSSRTLVQETQYF. The chain has TRBV7-2 and TRBJ2-5; with no DNA, the TCRdb D assignment of TRBD1 cannot be verified. The CDR3 covers 15 residues. Germline V gene sequence: CDR1 SGHTA, CDR2 FQGNSA.